The 5 T cell receptor beta chains presented below share a single source sample, sequenced in a study of naive and memory T cell subsets. The beta constant-region primer was an equimolar mix of two oligonucleotides covering TRBC1 and TRBC2. The ligated cDNA underwent four PCR rounds using SP2 and nested alpha and beta constant-region primers. TCRdb re-called the UMI-ligation and nested PCR reads through MiXCR, storing one row per CDR3 protein. The table has about 100,000 distinct CDR3 sequences, about 14% seen once. Overall study findings and caveats: Possibly reflecting memory cells re-expressing CD45RA, a few larger clonotypes occurred in naive repertoires, especially CD8.

Their antigens remain unidentified. Sequenced sample: naive CD8+ T cells from blood. The receptors were gathered from a human donor in good health.

V usage is TRBV4-3 and J usage is TRBJ2-3; the D call may be TRBD1 or TRBD2 (5 bases each). V gave up 6 bases and J gave up 2 bases, with 15 bases separating them. CDR3 length: 15 amino acids. CDR1 and CDR2 from the germline V gene are LGHNA and YSLEER. The CDR3 nucleotides read TGCGCCAGCAGTCCCACTAGACAGAACACAGATACGCAGTATTTT. This translates into CASSPTRQNTDTQYF.

This chain uses TRBV5-1 with TRBJ2-3; 8 bases line up with TRBD1. Germline values: CDR1 SGHRS, CDR2 YFSETQ. The CDR3 contains 13 residues. The trim removed 4 bases at V and 5 bases at J, leaving 3 bases unmatched. As DNA, the CDR3 is TGCGCCAGCAGCCCACAGGGGGAAGATACGCAGTATTTT. It codes for CASSPQGEDTQYF.

In nucleotides, the CDR3 is TGTGCCAGCTCACCGCCGGGGGCAGAGACCCAGTACTTC. Protein sequence: CASSPPGAETQYF. This rearrangement joins TRBV18 to TRBJ2-5; D may be TRBD1 or TRBD2 (6 bases each). The V end lost 3 bases, the J end lost 4 bases, and 9 bases lay between the germline ends. This CDR3 has 13 residues. Germline-derived CDR1 and CDR2 are KGHSH and LQKENI.

This rearrangement joins TRBV6-4 to TRBJ2-1, with 9 nucleotides matching TRBD2. The CDR3 spans 16 residues. J lost 7 bases, V lost 0 bases, and 7 bases had no gene match. The germline V gene has CDR1 MRHNA and CDR2 SNTAGT. CDR3 nucleotide sequence: TGTGCCAGCAGTGACTCGGCGGGGGGGCCGGGGAATGAGCAGTTCTTC. Its translation is CASSDSAGGPGNEQFF.

The J gene is TRBJ2-1, the V gene TRBV30; either TRBD1 or TRBD2 may fit D (5 bases each). Germline assignment: CDR1 GTSNPN and CDR2 SVGIG (reference sequence). CDR3 size: 14 residues. With 5 bases removed from V and 7 bases from J, the gap between germline ends came to 18 bases. DNA for the CDR3: TGTGCCTGGTCTGGGGCGAGGGGCGGGAATGAGCAGTTCTTC. Translation gives CAWSGARGGNEQFF. The whole variable domain, remainder taken from reference TRBV30 and TRBJ2-1, is SQTIHQWPATLVQPVGSPLSLECTVEGTSNPNLYWYRQAAGRGLQLLFYSVGIGQISSEVPQNLSASRPQDRQFILSSKKLLLSDSGFYLCAWSGARGGNEQFFGPGTRLTVL.